This T cell receptor (beta chain) was found in a study of beta chain features in type 1 diabetes. Study outcomes and limitations: More deletions and fewer insertions at VDJ junctions were found in patients with type 1 diabetes. Patients' naive, central memory and regulatory TCRB repertoires appeared more alike than those of healthy donors.

Every bit of the isolated RNA underwent reverse transcription, so sequencing read expressed TCRB transcripts. The protocol was immunoSEQ multiplex PCR, while the TCRdb copy is restricted to in-frame clones and leaves out a portion. The sample has 310,000 or so clones; 7.5% to 9% are singletons. A word on this clone: What it binds is not known.

Sequencing was carried out using central memory CD4+ T cells from blood. The TCR originated in a woman aged 18-35 years in good health.

The CDR3 sequence: CATSRMTPGSYEQYF. CDR3 DNA: TGTGCCACCAGCAGGATGACCCCAGGGTCCTACGAGCAGTACTTC. The rearrangement joins TRBV15 to TRBJ2-7, with D perhaps matching TRBD1 (5 bases). The V gene's germline CDR1 is LNHNV and CDR2 YYDKDF (reference sequence). CDR3 length: 15 residues. V lost 3 bases and J 1 base, leaving 13 bases between the germline ends.